This T cell receptor beta chain was observed in a study of cytomegalovirus exposure and HLA in healthy donors. Overall study context: Later analysis reported that the 130 or so validation repertoires shared the platform of the roughly 630 first-cohort repertoires.

The study's findings and limits: A subsequent analysis found that TCR clusters from the first cohort also tended to co-occur in the 120 or so validation repertoires, with about 94% of cluster scores above 0.

About this clone: The antigen remains undetermined.

This CDR3 has 13 residues. In germline, CDR1 is MGHDK, CDR2 SYGVNS. Trimming cost V 4 bases and J 2 bases, with 9 bases left between them. The donors were part of the validation cohort, which consisted of about 120 subjects and was separate from the first cohort of several hundred subjects. Libraries were prepared by immunoSEQ multiplex PCR; TCRdb keeps only in-frame clonotypes and omits some of them. This table holds about 130,000 clones, roughly nine tenths found once. This clonotype originated in a woman aged 18-30 years in good health and CMV-seropositive. The chain has TRBV25-1 and TRBJ2-7, with D uncertain. The sequenced sample was PBMCs. The CDR3 bases are TGTGCCAGCAGTGCTTCTAGAACCTACGAGCAGTACTTC. Its protein is CASSASRTYEQYF.